The sequence of this TCR beta chain was determined in a study of cytomegalovirus exposure and HLA in healthy donors. Looking at the study overall: HLA-typed donors were the source of approximately 85 million unique TCRs, which an early data release held.

A multiplex PCR was run with 60 Vbeta primers and 13 Jbeta primers. Repertoires were generated with immunoSEQ multiplex PCR, while TCRdb's copy carries only in-frame clones and drops some. Of some 130,000 clones detected, roughly four fifths appear once; the ten largest clones hold 7.3%. In its sample, this clone was seen a few times. Antigen: not known. Overall study findings and caveats: The authors later found most CMV-associated TCR beta chains appeared HLA-restricted. Links to common viral pathogens appeared, in a later analysis, for several of the most significant clusters. CMV serostatus was the sole immune exposure information available.

Sample: PBMCs. The receptor was isolated from a male donor in good health and CMV-seronegative.

The CDR3, as DNA: TGTGCCAGCAGCTTGGTTGGAGGGGTCCCCGGGGAAGAGACCCAGTACTTC. This sequence encodes CASSLVGGVPGEETQYF. The chain has TRBV5-4 and TRBJ2-5; D possibly corresponds to TRBD2 (6 bases). Germline CDR1 is SGHNT and CDR2 is YYREEE (reference sequence). This CDR3 comprises 17 residues. Trimming stripped 0 bases from V and 3 bases from J, with 18 bases between. The full variable domain, completed using reference TRBV5-4 and TRBJ2-5, is ETGVTQSPTHLIKTRGQQVTLRCSSQSGHNTVSWYQQALGQGPQFIFQYYREEENGRGNFPPRFSGLQFPNYSSELNVNALELDDSALYLCASSLVGGVPGEETQYFGPGTRLLVL.